The source of this T cell receptor (beta chain) is a study of vaccination effects on CD4 cells after COVID-19. Measured with immunoSEQ multiplex PCR; TCRdb has only the in-frame clones, and not every one. The sample lists some 63,000 clones; under 80% were seen once. Per the germline V gene, CDR1 is SNHLY and CDR2 is FYNNEI. V shed 7 bases and J shed 4 bases, with 13 bases lying between them. The CDR3 runs to 13 residues. This clone was detected only once. Its specificity is not known. Following 10 days of culture, CD4+ T cells were isolated. This TCR came from a human donor who had a prior SARS-CoV-2 infection. The V gene is TRBV2, the J gene TRBJ1-1; D unclear. The starting material was CD4+ T cells from PBMCs cultured without peptide, obtained before COVID-19 vaccination. The chain's CDR3 is CASTDEVSTEAFF. The CDR3 DNA reads TGTGCCAGCACAGATGAGGTTAGCACTGAAGCTTTCTTT.